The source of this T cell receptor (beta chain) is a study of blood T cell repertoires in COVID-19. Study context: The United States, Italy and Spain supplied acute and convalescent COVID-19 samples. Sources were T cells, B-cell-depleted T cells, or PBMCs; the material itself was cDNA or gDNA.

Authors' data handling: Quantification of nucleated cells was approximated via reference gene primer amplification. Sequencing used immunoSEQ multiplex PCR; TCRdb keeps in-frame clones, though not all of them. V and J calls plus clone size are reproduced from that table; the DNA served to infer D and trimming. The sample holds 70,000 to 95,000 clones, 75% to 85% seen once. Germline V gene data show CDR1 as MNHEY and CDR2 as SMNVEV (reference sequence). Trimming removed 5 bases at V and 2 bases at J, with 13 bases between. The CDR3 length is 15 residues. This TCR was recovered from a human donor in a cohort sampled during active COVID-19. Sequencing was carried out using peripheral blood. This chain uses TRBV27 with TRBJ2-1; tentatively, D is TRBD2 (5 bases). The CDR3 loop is CASSLRPGTYNEQFF. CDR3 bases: TGTGCCAGCAGTCTTAGGCCGGGGACCTACAATGAGCAGTTCTTC.